The T cell receptor (beta chain) described here comes from a study of OX40 agonist ivuxolimab in advanced cancers. The CDR3 has 16 amino acids. V was clipped by 2 bases and J by 0 bases, with 11 bases between them. In germline, CDR1 is SGHAT, CDR2 FQDESV (reference sequence). Of note for this clone: Antigen unknown.

General study findings and limits: Dosing at 0.1 to 3.0 mg/kg was accompanied by clonal expansion of CD4+ and CD8+ blood T cells by week 6. The mean number of expanded clones was higher in CD8+ T cells than in CD4+. Among patients with partial responses at 0.1-3.0 mg/kg, clonal expansion was among the lowest.

The table came from immunoSEQ multiplex PCR; TCRdb's copy has only in-frame clones and leaves some out. The repertoire holds some 77,000 clones, with about 88% as singletons. Autoimmune disease history or systemic immunosuppression led to patient exclusion. The source of this sequence is an adult with an advanced solid tumor such as melanoma, head and neck, liver or kidney cancer. This sample comprised CD4+ or CD8+ T cells sorted from blood, obtained in a trial of the OX40 agonist ivuxolimab. The chain uses TRBV11-1 and TRBJ1-3; no firm D call. The CDR3 DNA sequence: TGTGCCAGCAGCTTATGGTCAGGACGCTCTGGAAACACCATATATTTT. This codes for CASSLWSGRSGNTIYF.